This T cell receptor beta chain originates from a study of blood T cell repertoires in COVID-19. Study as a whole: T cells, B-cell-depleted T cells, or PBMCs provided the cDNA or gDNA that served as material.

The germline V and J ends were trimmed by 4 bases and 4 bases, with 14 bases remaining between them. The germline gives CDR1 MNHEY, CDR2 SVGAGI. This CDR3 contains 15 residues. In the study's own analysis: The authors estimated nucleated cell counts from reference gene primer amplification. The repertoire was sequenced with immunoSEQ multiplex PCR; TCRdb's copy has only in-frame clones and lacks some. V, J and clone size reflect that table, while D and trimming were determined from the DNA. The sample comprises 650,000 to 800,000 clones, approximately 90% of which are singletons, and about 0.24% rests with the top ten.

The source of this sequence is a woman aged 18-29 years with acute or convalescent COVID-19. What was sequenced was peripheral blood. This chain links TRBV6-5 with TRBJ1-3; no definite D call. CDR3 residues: CASSSFGVSGNTIYF. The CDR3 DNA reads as TGTGCCAGCAGTTCTTTCGGGGTGTCCGGAAACACCATATATTTT.